The table lists the clone carrying this TCR beta chain with many counts. Its target is not known. The data derive from a study of regulatory T cells in long-lasting Graves disease. Background on the study: Under 3 months of antithyroid drugs had been taken by newly diagnosed Graves' patients. General observations from the study: Segments TRBV28, TRBJ1-2 and TRBJ2-5 showed preferential usage in persistent disease.

Described time point: newly diagnosed GD, antithyroid drugs for less than 3 months. Researchers made the TCR library from RNA that was extracted from PBMCs. Germline V gene sequence: CDR1 MDHEN, CDR2 SYDVKM. There are 16 residues in the CDR3. V trimming: 4 bases; J trimming: 10 bases; junction bases outside the gene matches: 15. Construction of TCR beta libraries relied on iRepertoire HTBI primers and on Arm-PCR targeting CDR3 regions. TCRdb independently ran MiXCR on the multiplex PCR reads; one entry per CDR3 protein. The sample records approximately 390,000 distinct CDR3 sequences, about 17% being singletons. The same sample was also used in a study of T cells in Graves' hyperthyroidism and ophthalmopathy. From that second work: Thyroid ultrasound and orbital computed tomography, with clinical symptoms and serum thyroxine and TRAb, informed diagnoses.

The chain carries TRBV28 and TRBJ2-1, with 8 bases lining up with TRBD2. The sequence was collected from a woman aged 18-29 years with Graves disease. This sample comprised peripheral blood mononuclear cells (PBMCs), obtained at new diagnosis, from a patient treated with antithyroid drugs. The CDR3 DNA follows: TGTGCCAGCAGTTCCCTCGGAGCGGGGGTACCGCCGGAGCAGTTCTTC. It yields the protein CASSSLGAGVPPEQFF.